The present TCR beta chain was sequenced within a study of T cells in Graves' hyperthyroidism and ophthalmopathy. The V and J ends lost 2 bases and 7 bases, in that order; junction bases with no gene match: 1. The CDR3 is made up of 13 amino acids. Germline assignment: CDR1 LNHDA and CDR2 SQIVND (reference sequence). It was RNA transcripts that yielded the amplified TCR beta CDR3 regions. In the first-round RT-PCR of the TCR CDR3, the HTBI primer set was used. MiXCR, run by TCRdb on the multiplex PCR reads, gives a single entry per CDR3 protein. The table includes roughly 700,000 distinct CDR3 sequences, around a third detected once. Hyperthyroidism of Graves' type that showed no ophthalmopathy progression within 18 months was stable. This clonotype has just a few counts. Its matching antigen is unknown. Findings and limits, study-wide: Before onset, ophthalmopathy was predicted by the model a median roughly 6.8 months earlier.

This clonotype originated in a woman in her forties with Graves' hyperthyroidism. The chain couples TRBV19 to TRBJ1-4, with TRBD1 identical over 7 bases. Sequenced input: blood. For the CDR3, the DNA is TGTGCCAGTAGTATACACAGGGGTGAAAAACTGTTTTTT. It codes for CASSIHRGEKLFF.